A selection of T cell receptor beta chains follows, all from one sample in a study of monozygotic twins with inflammatory bowel disease. TCRdb re-called the 5' RACE reads; one entry per CDR3 protein, DNA not given. The table lists about 300,000 distinct CDR3 sequences, with about 5% in the top ten. Sequenced input: blood. The receptors were gathered from a human donor with ulcerative colitis or Crohn's disease, or a healthy co-twin of an affected twin (not recorded which). CDR3s include the opening cysteine and the closing phenylalanine or tryptophan. Fields, in order: CDR3 protein, J gene, V gene.

CASKGQGTTGELFF,TRBJ2-2,TRBV19
CASSQDSGGLGPQHF,TRBJ1-5,TRBV4-2
CATSDISGGAGNTGELFF,TRBJ2-2,TRBV24-1
CASSLQQGIQETQYF,TRBJ2-5,TRBV12-3/TRBV12-4
CATSGGTATPDSNQPQHF,TRBJ1-5,TRBV24-1
CASSLGTEATNEKLFF,TRBJ1-4,TRBV7-9
CSRTSGTYEQYF,TRBJ2-7,TRBV20-1
CASSLWRGTGVGEQYF,TRBJ2-7,TRBV27
CASKGSQETQYF,TRBJ2-5,TRBV6-1
CASSLGQGGFVNQPQHF,TRBJ1-5,TRBV5-5
CASSLRGSGVTYEQYF,TRBJ2-7,TRBV7-2
CASSDTDTQYF,TRBJ2-3,TRBV5-1
CASSLSGTNQPQHF,TRBJ1-5,TRBV12-3/TRBV12-4
CASARGRASYEQYF,TRBJ2-7,TRBV6-1
CASSPRGGSITGELFF,TRBJ2-2,TRBV11-3
CASNPGPAYEQYF,TRBJ2-7,TRBV7-9
CASRETGFSGYTF,TRBJ1-2,TRBV7-2
CATAGGYNEQFF,TRBJ2-1,TRBV12-3/TRBV12-4
CASSYGDFGEKLFF,TRBJ1-4,TRBV12-3/TRBV12-4
CASSFSGQSYEQYF,TRBJ2-7,TRBV7-6
CASRTSGGSGNTIYF,TRBJ1-3,TRBV6-2/TRBV6-3
CASSMDRAFYNEQFF,TRBJ2-1,TRBV6-1
CASRTGGLATGELFF,TRBJ2-2,TRBV5-4
CASSLFRGGGFF,TRBJ2-1,TRBV7-9
CASSVSGSRAGELFF,TRBJ2-2,TRBV9
CASSSKLNPLLIGELFF,TRBJ2-2,TRBV5-5
CASSLEGRSFSPLHF,TRBJ1-6,TRBV5-1
CASSQDLFVAGTDTDTQYF,TRBJ2-3,TRBV4-3
CASSQDQGLGVDTQYF,TRBJ2-3,TRBV4-2